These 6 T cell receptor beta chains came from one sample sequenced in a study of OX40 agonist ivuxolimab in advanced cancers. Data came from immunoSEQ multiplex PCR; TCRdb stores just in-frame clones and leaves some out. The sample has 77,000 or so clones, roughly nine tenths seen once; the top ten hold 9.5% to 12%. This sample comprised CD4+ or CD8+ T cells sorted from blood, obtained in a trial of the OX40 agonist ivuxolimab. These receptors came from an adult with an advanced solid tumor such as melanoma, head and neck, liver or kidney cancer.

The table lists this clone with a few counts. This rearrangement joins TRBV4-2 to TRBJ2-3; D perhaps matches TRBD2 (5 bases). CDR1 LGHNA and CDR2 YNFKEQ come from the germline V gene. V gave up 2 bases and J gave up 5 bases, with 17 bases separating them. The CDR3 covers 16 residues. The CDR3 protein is CASSQRERDPGDTQYF. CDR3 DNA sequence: TGTGCCAGCAGCCAAAGGGAGCGAGATCCCGGAGATACGCAGTATTTT.

CDR3 in DNA: TGCGCCAGCATCCTAGCCAACACCGGGGAGCTGTTTTTT. This codes for CASILANTGELFF. The chain is built from TRBV10-2 and TRBJ2-2, with a possible D match to TRBD2 (5 bases). With 7 bases removed from V and 2 bases from J, the gap between germline ends came to 8 bases. Germline loops: CDR1 WSHSY, CDR2 SAAADI. This CDR3 has 13 residues.

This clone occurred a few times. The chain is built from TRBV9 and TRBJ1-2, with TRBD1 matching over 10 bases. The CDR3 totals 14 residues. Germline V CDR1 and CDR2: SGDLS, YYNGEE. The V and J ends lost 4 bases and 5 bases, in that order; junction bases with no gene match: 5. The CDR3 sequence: CASSSGDRGYGYTF. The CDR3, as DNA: TGTGCCAGCAGCTCCGGGGACAGGGGATATGGCTACACCTTC. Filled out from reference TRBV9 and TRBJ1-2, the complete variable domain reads DSGVTQTPKHLITATGQRVTLRCSPRSGDLSVYWYQQSLDQGLQFLIQYYNGEERAKGNILERFSAQQFPDLHSELNLSSLELGDSALYFCASSSGDRGYGYTFGSGTRLTVV.

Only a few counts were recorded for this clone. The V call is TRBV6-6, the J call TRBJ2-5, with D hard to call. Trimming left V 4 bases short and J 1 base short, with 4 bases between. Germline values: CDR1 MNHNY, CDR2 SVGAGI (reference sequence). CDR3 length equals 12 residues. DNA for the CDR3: TGTGCCAGCAGTTCCCTCCAAGAGACCCAGTACTTC. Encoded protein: CASSSLQETQYF.

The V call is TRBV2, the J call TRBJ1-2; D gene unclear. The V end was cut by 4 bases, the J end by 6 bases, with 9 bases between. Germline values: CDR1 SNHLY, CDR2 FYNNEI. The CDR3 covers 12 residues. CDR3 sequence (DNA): TGTGCCAGCAGTGGCCTTAGAGATGGCTACACCTTC. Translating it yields CASSGLRDGYTF.

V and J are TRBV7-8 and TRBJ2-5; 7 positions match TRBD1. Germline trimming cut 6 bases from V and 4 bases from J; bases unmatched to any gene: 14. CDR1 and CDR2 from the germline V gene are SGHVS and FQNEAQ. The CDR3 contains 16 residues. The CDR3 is CASRPKRGRITETQYF. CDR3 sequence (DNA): TGTGCCAGCAGACCTAAGAGGGGGCGGATCACAGAGACCCAGTACTTC.